The clone carrying this T cell receptor (beta chain) was detected once. Its antigen is unidentified. Trimming left V 1 base short and J 0 bases short, with 6 bases between. The V gene's germline CDR1 is LNHNV and CDR2 YYDKDF (reference sequence). This CDR3 region has 14 residues. Researchers ran the PCR with 60 Vbeta and 13 Jbeta primers. Using immunoSEQ multiplex PCR, the repertoire was profiled, and TCRdb retains in-frame clones only, with some absent. The profile shows roughly 130,000 clones, 70% to 90% of them singletons. The source of the sample is a study of cytomegalovirus exposure and HLA in healthy donors. Findings of the study overall: Researchers counted approximately 160 TCR beta chains as cytomegalovirus-associated. According to a later analysis, donors in an Asian-associated ancestry cluster reportedly had fewer N-insertions than the approximately 670-donor mean.

The chain is built from TRBV15 and TRBJ1-1; tentatively, D is TRBD1 (6 bases). This clonotype was sampled from a middle-aged woman in good health and CMV-seropositive. Specimen: PBMCs. In nucleotides, the CDR3 is TGTGCCACCAGCAGAGGGACAGTGAACACTGAAGCTTTCTTT. This sequence encodes CATSRGTVNTEAFF.